This T cell receptor (beta chain) was observed in a study of blood T cell repertoires in COVID-19. For the study at large: Donors in the United States, Italy and Spain gave samples during acute or convalescent COVID-19. Sources were T cells, B-cell-depleted T cells, or PBMCs; the material itself was cDNA or gDNA.

Enrolled through a virtual design, the participants were between roughly 18 and 100 years of age and came from about two dozen US areas. This CDR3 region has 13 residues. V was trimmed by 1 base and J by 4 bases, leaving 7 bases between them. Looked up from germline, CDR1 is MNHEY and CDR2 is SMNVEV (reference sequence). As processed by the authors: Amplifying reference gene primers gave estimates of nucleated cell counts. TCRdb's copy holds only in-frame clones and misses some; the assay was immunoSEQ multiplex PCR. D and trimming were read from the DNA, whereas the V and J calls and clone size are those reported in that table. The sample includes fewer than 250,000 clones, about 90% of them seen just once.

The TCR comes from a young man who had been exposed to COVID-19. The rearrangement links TRBV27 to TRBJ1-2; no definite D call. What was sequenced was PBMCs or T cells enriched from blood (not recorded which). DNA for the CDR3: TGTGCCAGCAGTTTATTGTCAGGCTATGGCTACACCTTC. Translating gives CASSLLSGYGYTF.